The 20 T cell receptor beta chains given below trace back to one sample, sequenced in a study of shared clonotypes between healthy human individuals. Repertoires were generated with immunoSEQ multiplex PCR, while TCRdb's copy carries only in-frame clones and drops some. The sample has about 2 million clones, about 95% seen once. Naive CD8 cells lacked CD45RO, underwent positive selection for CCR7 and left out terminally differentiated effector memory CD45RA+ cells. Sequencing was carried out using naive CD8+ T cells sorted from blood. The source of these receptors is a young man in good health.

The CDR3 DNA reads TGTGCCAGCCCGCAGGGGGCGGGAACTGAAGCTTTCTTT. It translates to CASPQGAGTEAFF. J is TRBJ1-1 and V is TRBV21-1; the DNA was not compared with TRBD1, the D call given in the table. TRBV21-1 is an annotated pseudogene. This CDR3 region has 13 residues.

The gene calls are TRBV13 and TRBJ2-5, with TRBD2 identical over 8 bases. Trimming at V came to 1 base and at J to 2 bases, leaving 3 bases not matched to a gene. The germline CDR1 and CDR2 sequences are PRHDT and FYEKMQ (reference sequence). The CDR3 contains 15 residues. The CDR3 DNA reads TGTGCCAGCAGCTTAGCGGGAGGGCGGCAAGAGACCCAGTACTTC. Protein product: CASSLAGGRQETQYF. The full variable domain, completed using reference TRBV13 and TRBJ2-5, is AAGVIQSPRHLIKEKRETATLKCYPIPRHDTVYWYQQGPGQDPQFLISFYEKMQSDKGSIPDRFSAQQFSDYHSELNMSSLELGDSALYFCASSLAGGRQETQYFGPGTRLLVL.

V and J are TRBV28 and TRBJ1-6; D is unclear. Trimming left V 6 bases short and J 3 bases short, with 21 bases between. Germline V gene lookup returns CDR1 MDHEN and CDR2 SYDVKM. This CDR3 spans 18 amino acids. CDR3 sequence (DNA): TGTGCCAGCAGGGATAGGACGGTGACTATGAACTATAATTCACCCCTCCACTTT. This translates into CASRDRTVTMNYNSPLHF.

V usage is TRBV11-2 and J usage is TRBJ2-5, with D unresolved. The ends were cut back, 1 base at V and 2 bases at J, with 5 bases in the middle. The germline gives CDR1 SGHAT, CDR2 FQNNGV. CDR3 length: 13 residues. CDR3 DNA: TGTGCCAGCAGCTTAGGAATTCAAGAGACCCAGTACTTC. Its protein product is CASSLGIQETQYF.

The CDR3 DNA reads TGCGCCAGCAGCTCCACCTACCGGGATTGGGGGACCGGGGAGCTGTTTTTT. It translates to CASSSTYRDWGTGELFF. The rearrangement joins TRBV5-1 to TRBJ2-2; D assignment may be TRBD1 or TRBD2 (5 bases each). The CDR3 has 17 residues. V lost 3 bases and J lost 5, with 20 bases in between. Germline-derived CDR1 and CDR2 are SGHRS and YFSETQ. Variable domain in full (rest from reference TRBV5-1 and TRBJ2-2): KAGVTQTPRYLIKTRGQQVTLSCSPISGHRSVSWYQQTPGQGLQFLFEYFSETQRNKGNFPGRFSGRQFSNSRSEMNVSTLELGDSALYLCASSSTYRDWGTGELFFGEGSRLTVL.

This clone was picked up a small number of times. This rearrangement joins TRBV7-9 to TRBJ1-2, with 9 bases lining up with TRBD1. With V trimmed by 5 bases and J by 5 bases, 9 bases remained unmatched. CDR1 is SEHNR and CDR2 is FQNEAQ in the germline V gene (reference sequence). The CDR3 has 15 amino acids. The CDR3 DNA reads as TGTGCCAGCAGCCCCGCCGGGACAGGGACGTATGGCTACACCTTC. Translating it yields CASSPAGTGTYGYTF.

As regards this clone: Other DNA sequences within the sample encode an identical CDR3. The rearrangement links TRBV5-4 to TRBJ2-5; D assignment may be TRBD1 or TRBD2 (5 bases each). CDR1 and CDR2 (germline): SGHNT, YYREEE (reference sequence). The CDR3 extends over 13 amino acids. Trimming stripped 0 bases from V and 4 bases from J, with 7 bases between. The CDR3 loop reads CASSLGGSETQYF. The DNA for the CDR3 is TGTGCCAGCAGCTTGGGGGGGTCAGAGACCCAGTACTTC.

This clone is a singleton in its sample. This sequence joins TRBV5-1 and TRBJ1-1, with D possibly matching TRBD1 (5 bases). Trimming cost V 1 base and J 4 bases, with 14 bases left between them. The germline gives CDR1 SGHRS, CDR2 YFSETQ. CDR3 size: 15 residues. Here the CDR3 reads CASSLYGGGTTEAFF. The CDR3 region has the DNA TGCGCCAGCAGCTTGTACGGGGGAGGTACCACTGAAGCTTTCTTT. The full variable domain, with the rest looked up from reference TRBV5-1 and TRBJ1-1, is KAGVTQTPRYLIKTRGQQVTLSCSPISGHRSVSWYQQTPGQGLQFLFEYFSETQRNKGNFPGRFSGRQFSNSRSEMNVSTLELGDSALYLCASSLYGGGTTEAFFGQGTRLTVV.

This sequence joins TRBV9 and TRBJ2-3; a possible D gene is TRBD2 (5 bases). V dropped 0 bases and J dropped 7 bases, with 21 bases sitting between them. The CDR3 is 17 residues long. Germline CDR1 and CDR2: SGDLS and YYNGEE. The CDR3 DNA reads TGTGCCAGCAGCGTAGATACCGGGATAGACCTGCTGAATACGCAGTATTTT. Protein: CASSVDTGIDLLNTQYF.

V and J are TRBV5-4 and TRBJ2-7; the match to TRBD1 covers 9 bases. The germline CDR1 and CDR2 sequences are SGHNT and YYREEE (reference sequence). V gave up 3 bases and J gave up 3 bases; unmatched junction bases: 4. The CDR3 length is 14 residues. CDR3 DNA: TGTGCCAGCAGCTCCGCGGACAGGGGCTACGAGCAGTACTTC. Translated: CASSSADRGYEQYF. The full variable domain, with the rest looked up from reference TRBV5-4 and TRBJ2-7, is ETGVTQSPTHLIKTRGQQVTLRCSSQSGHNTVSWYQQALGQGPQFIFQYYREEENGRGNFPPRFSGLQFPNYSSELNVNALELDDSALYLCASSSADRGYEQYFGPGTRLTVT.

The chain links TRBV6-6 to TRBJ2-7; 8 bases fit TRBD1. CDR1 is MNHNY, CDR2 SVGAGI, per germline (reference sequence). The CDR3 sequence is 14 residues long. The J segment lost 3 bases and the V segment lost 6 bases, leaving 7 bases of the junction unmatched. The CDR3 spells CASSTGQGVYEQYF. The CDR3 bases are TGTGCCAGCAGCACCGGACAGGGAGTCTACGAGCAGTACTTC.

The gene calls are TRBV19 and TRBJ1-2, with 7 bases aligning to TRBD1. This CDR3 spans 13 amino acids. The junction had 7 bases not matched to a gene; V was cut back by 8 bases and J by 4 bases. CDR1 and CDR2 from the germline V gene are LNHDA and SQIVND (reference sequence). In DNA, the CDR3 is TGTGCCAGTGACCTTCAGGGGGGCTATGGCTACACCTTC. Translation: CASDLQGGYGYTF.

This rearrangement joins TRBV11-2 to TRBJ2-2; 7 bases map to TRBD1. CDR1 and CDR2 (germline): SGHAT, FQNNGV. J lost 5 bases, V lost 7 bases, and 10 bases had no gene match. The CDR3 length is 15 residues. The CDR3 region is CASTPTLDRTGELFF. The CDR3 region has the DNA TGTGCCAGCACCCCCACCCTGGACAGGACCGGGGAGCTGTTTTTT. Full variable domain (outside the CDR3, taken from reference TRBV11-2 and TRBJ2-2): EAGVAQSPRYKIIEKRQSVAFWCNPISGHATLYWYQQILGQGPKLLIQFQNNGVVDDSQLPKDRFSAERLKGVDSTLKIQPAKLEDSAVYLCASTPTLDRTGELFFGEGSRLTVL.

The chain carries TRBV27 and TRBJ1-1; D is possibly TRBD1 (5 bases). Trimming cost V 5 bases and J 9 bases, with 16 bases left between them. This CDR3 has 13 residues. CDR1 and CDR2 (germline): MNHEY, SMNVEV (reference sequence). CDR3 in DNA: TGTGCCAGCAGTCCAAATGACAGCGGTAAAGCTTTCTTT. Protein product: CASSPNDSGKAFF.

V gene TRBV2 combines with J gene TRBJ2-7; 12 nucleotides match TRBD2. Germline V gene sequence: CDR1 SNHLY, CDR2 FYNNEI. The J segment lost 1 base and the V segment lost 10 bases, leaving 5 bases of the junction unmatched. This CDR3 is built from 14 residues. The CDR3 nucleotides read TGTGCCACAGGACTAGCGGGGACTTCCTACGAGCAGTACTTC. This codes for CATGLAGTSYEQYF.

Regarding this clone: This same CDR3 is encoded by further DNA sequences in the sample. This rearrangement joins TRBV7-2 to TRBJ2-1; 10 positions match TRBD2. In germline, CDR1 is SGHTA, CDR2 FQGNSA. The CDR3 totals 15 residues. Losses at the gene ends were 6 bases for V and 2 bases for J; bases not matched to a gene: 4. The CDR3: CASSLLAGAYNEQFF. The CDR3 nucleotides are TGTGCCAGCAGTCTGCTAGCGGGGGCCTACAATGAGCAGTTCTTC.

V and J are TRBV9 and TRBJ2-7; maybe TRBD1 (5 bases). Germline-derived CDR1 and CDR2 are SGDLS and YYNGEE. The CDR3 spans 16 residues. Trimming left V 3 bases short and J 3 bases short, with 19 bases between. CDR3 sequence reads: CASSAGSETAIYEQYF. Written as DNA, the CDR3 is TGTGCCAGCAGCGCCGGATCGGAGACAGCAATCTACGAGCAGTACTTC.

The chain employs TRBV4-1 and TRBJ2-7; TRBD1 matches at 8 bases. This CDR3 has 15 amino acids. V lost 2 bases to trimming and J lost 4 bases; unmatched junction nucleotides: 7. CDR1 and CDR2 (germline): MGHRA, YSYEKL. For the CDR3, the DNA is TGCGCCAGCAGCCAAACGACAGGGGCGGGATACGAGCAGTACTTC. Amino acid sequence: CASSQTTGAGYEQYF.

CDR3 in DNA: TGTGCCAGCAGCTTGGATCGACAGGGAGCTAACTATGGCTACACCTTC. Translating it yields CASSLDRQGANYGYTF. This chain links TRBV5-6 with TRBJ1-2; 7 bases fit TRBD1. The germline V gene encodes CDR1 SGHDT and CDR2 YYEEEE. This CDR3 is 16 amino acids long. V gave up 0 bases and J gave up 0 bases; unmatched junction bases: 5.

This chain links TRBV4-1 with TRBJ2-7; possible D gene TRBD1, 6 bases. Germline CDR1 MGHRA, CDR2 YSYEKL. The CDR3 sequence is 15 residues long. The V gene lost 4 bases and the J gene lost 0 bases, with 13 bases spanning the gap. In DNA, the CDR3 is TGCGCCAGCAGCCTCCACAGGGATTTCTCCTACGAGCAGTACTTC. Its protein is CASSLHRDFSYEQYF.